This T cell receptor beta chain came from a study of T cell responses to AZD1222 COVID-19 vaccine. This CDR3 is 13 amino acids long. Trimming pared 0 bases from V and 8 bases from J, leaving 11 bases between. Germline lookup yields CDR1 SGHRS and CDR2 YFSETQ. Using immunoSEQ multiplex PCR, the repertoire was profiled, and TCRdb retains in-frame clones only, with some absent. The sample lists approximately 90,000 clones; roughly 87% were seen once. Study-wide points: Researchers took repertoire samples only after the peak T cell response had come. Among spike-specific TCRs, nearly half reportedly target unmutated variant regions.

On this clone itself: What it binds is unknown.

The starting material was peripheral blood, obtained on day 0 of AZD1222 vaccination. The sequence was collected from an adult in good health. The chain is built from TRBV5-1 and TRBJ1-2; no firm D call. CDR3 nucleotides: TGCGCCAGCAGCTTGGTGGTAGCTGGGGGCTACACCTTC. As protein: CASSLVVAGGYTF.